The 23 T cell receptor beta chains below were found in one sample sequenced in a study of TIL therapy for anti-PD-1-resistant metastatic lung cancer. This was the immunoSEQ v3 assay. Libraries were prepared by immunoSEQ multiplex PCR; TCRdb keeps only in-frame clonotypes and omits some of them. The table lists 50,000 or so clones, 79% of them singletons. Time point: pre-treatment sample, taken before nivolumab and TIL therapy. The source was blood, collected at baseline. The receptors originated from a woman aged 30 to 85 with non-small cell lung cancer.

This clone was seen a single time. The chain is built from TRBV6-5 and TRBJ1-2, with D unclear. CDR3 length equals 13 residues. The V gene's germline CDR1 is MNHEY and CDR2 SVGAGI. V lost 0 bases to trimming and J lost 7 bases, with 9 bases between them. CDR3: CASSYSFVAGYTF. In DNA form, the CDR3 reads TGTGCCAGCAGTTACTCGTTTGTGGCTGGCTACACCTTC.

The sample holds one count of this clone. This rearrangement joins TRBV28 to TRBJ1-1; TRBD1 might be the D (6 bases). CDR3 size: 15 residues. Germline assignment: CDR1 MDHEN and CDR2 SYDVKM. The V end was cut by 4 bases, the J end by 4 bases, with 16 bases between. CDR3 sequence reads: CASSSPAGAVTEAFF. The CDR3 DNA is TGTGCCAGCAGTTCCCCAGCGGGGGCAGTCACTGAAGCTTTCTTT. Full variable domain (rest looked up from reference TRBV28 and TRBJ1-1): DVKVTQSSRYLVKRTGEKVFLECVQDMDHENMFWYRQDPGLGLRLIYFSYDVKMKEKGDIPEGYSVSREKKERFSLILESASTNQTSMYLCASSSPAGAVTEAFFGQGTRLTVV.

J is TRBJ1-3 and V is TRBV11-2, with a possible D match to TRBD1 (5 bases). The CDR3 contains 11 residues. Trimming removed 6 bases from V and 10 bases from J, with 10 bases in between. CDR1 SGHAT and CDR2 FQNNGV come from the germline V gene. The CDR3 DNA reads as TGTGCCAGCAGAATGGGGGGAACCATATATTTT. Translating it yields CASRMGGTIYF.

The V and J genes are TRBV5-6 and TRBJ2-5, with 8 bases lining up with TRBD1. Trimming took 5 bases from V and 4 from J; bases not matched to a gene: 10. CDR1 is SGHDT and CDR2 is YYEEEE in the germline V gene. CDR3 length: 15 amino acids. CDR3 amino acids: CASRTWTGFGETQYF. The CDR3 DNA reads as TGTGCCAGCAGAACATGGACAGGGTTTGGAGAGACCCAGTACTTC. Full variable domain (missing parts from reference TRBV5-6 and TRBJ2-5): DAGVTQSPTHLIKTRGQQVTLRCSPKSGHDTVSWYQQALGQGPQFIFQYYEEEERQRGNFPDRFSGHQFPNYSSELNVNALLLGDSALYLCASRTWTGFGETQYFGPGTRLLVL.

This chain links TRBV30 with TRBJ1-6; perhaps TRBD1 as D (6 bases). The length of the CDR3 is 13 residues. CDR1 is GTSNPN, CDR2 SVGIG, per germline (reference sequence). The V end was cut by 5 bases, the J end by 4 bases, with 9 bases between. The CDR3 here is CAWGQIYNSPLHF. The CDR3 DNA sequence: TGTGCCTGGGGACAGATTTATAATTCACCCCTCCACTTT.

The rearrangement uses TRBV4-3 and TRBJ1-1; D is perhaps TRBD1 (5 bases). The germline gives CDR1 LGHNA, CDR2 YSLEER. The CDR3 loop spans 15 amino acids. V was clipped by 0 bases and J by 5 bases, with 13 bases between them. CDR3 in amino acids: CASSQDRWGSTEAFF. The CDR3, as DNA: TGCGCCAGCAGCCAAGATAGATGGGGGAGTACTGAAGCTTTCTTT.

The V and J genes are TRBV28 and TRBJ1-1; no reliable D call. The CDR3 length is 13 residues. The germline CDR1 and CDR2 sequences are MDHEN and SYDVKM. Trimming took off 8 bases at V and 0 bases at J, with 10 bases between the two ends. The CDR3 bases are TGTGCCAGCCGGCGGCCCTTGAACACTGAAGCTTTCTTT. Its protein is CASRRPLNTEAFF. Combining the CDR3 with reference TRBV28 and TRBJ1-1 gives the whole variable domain DVKVTQSSRYLVKRTGEKVFLECVQDMDHENMFWYRQDPGLGLRLIYFSYDVKMKEKGDIPEGYSVSREKKERFSLILESASTNQTSMYLCASRRPLNTEAFFGQGTRLTVV.

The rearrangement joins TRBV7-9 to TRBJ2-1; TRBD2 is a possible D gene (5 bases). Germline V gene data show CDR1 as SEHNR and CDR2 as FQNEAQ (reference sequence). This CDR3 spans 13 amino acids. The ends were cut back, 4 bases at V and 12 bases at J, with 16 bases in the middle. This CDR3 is CASSSRTSFGQFF. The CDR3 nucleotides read TGTGCCAGCAGCTCCCGGACTTCTTTCGGGCAGTTCTTC.

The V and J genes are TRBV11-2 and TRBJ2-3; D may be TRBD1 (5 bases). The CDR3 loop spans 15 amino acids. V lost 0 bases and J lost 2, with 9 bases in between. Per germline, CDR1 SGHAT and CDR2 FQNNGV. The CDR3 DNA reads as TGTGCCAGCAGCTTAGATAAGGGGATCACAGATACGCAGTATTTT. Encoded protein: CASSLDKGITDTQYF.

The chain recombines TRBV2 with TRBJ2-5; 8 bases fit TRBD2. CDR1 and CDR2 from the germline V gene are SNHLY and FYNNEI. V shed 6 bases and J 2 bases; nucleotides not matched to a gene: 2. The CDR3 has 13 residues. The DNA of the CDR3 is TGTGCCAGCAGCCGGGAGGGGCAAGAGACCCAGTACTTC. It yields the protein CASSREGQETQYF.

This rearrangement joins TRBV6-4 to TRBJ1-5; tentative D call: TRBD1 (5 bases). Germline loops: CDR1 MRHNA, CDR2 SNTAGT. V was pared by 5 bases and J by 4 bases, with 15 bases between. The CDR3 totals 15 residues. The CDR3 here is CASSPTGTPNQPQHF. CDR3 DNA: TGTGCCAGCAGTCCAACCGGGACTCCTAATCAGCCCCAGCATTTT.

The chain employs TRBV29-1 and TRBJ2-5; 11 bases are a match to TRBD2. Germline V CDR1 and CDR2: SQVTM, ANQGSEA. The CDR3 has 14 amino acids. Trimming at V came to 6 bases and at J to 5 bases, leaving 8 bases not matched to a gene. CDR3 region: CSVEVAGGLETQYF. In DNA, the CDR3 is TGCAGCGTAGAGGTAGCGGGAGGGCTGGAGACCCAGTACTTC. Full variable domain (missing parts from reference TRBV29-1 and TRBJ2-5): SAVISQKPSRDICQRGTSLTIQCQVDSQVTMMFWYRQQPGQSLTLIATANQGSEATYESGFVIDKFPISRPNLTFSTLTVSNMSPEDSSIYLCSVEVAGGLETQYFGPGTRLLVL.

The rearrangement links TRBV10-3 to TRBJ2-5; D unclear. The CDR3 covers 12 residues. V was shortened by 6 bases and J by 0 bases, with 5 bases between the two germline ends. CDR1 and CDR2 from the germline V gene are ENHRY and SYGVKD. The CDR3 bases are TGTGCCATCAGATCCGACCAAGAGACCCAGTACTTC. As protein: CAIRSDQETQYF.

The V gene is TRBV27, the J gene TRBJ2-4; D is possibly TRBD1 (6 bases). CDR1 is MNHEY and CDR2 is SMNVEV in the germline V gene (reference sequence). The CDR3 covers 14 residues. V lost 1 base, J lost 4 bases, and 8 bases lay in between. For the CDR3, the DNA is TGTGCCAGCAGTTTATACGGGACAAAAAACATTCAGTACTTC. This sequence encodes CASSLYGTKNIQYF.

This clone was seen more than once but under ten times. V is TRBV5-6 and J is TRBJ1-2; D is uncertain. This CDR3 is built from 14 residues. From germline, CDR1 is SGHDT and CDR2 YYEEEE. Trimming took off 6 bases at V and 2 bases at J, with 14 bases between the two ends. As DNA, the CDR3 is TGTGCCAGCAACAGCCCTCCAGCGAACTATGGCTACACCTTC. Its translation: CASNSPPANYGYTF.

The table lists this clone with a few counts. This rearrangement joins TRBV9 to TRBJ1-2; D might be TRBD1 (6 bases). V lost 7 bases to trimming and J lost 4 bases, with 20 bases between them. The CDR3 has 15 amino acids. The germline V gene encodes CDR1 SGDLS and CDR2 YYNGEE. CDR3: CASVGPGGAVYGYTF. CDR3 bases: TGTGCCAGCGTCGGCCCGGGGGGCGCGGTCTATGGCTACACCTTC.

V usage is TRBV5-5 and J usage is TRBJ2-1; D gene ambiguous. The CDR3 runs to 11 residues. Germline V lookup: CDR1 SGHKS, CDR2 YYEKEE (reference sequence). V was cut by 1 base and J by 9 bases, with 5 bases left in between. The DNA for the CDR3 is TGTGCCAGCAGCTTGACGATTGAGCAGTTCTTC. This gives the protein CASSLTIEQFF.

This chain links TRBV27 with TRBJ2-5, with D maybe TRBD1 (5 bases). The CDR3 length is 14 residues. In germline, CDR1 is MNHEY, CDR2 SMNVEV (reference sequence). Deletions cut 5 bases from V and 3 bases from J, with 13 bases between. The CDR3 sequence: CASSMRTREETQYF. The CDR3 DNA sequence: TGTGCCAGCAGTATGCGGACACGGGAAGAGACCCAGTACTTC.

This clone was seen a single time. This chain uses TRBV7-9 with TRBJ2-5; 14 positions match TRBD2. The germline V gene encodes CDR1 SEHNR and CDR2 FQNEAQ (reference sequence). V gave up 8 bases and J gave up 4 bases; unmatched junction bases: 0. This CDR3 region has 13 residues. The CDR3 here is CASGLAGGETQYF. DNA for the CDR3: TGTGCCAGCGGACTAGCGGGGGGAGAGACCCAGTACTTC.

CDR3 DNA: TGTGCCAGCTCACCAGGACAGGGCAAGGACGGGGAGCTGTTTTTT. Translating it yields CASSPGQGKDGELFF. V is TRBV18 and J is TRBJ2-2; TRBD1 agrees at 8 bases. Unmatched junction bases numbered 6, after V lost 2 bases and J lost 7 bases. The CDR3 covers 15 residues. Germline-derived CDR1 and CDR2 are KGHSH and LQKENI.

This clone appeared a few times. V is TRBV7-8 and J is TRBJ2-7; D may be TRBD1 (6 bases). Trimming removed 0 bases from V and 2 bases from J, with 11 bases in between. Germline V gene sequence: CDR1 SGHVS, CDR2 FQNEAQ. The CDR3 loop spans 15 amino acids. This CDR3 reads CASSLAWGHPYEQYF. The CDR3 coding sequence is TGTGCCAGCAGCTTAGCTTGGGGACACCCCTACGAGCAGTACTTC.

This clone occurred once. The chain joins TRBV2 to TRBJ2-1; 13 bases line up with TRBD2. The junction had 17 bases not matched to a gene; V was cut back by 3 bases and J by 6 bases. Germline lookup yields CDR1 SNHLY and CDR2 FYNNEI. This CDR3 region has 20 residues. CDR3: CASSDLEGLAGHSTGNEQFF. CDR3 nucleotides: TGTGCCAGCAGTGACCTCGAGGGACTAGCGGGACACTCCACGGGCAATGAGCAGTTCTTC. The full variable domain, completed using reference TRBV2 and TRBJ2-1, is EPEVTQTPSHQVTQMGQEVILRCVPISNHLYFYWYRQILGQKVEFLVSFYNNEISEKSEIFDDQFSVERPDGSNFTLKIRSTKLEDSAMYFCASSDLEGLAGHSTGNEQFFGPGTRLTVL.

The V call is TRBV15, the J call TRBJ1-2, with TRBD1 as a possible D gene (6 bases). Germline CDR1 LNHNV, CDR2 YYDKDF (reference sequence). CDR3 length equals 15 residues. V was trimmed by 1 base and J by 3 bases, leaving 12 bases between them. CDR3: CATSRGRGADYGYTF. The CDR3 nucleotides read TGTGCCACCAGCAGAGGCCGGGGGGCGGACTATGGCTACACCTTC.